This TCR beta chain stems from a study of T-cell memory formation after mild COVID-19 (dated by TCRdb to the early 2020s). Turning to the overall study: TCR sequence clusters from the two donors were found to be largely donor specific. In a couple of donors, T-cell clones that expanded and contracted after mild COVID-19 were followed by sequencing TCRalpha and TCRbeta repertoires longitudinally. Two young, previously healthy adult volunteers, one female and one male, were included in the cohort.

Study-wide findings and limitations: From day 15 to 85, contracting clones showed balanced CD4/CD8 phenotypes, whereas a second wave of clones that expanded from day 15 to 37 leaned towards CD4+. The study covered only two mild cases, and larger cohorts including severe cases with pre-infection samples were considered necessary. Some responding clones were detected in pre-infection memory, suggesting pre-existing cross-reactive memory T cells joined the SARS-CoV-2 response. Contracting CD4+ clones were found mainly in CM and EM memory subsets, while CD8+ clones were enriched in EMRA. The second-wave clones that peaked on day 37 were not confirmed to be SARS-CoV-2 specific.

Reads for this sample came from an Illumina NovaSeq 6000. cDNA libraries for TCRalpha and TCRbeta were prepared by 5'RACE using constant-segment primers, with sample barcodes and unique molecular identifiers added. RNA was extracted from every sample with Trizol reagent. The libraries were amplified in two PCR steps, and the second step added a second sample barcode and Illumina TruSeq adapters. Sequencing of the libraries was done on an Illumina NovaSeq, producing 2 x 150 bp paired-end reads. Regarding the original processing steps: With migec v1.2.7, reads were demultiplexed and then collapsed into UMI-guided consensus sequences. With mixcr v2.1.11, UMI consensuses were aligned to TRA and TRB V and J templates and assembled into clonotypes. A clonotype was counted as expanded or contracted only when both edgeR and NoisET called the clonotype significant, with the noise models trained on biological replicates. For edgeR calls, a false discovery rate-adjusted p below 0.01 and a log2 fold-change threshold of 1 were applied. PCA with hierarchical clustering of max-normalized trajectories of the 1000 most abundant clonotypes was used as exploratory dynamics analysis. Separately sequenced CD4+ and CD8+ repertoires were used to assign the CD4 or CD8 phenotype of responding clones. The public reads were quality trimmed at Q25 with fastp and then assembled into clones with MiXCR by TCRdb, keeping productive beta chains. Each CDR3 protein gets just one entry, which takes the most common genes and DNA from the rows behind it. TCRdb's processing, not the authors' own work, is the source of the V and J calls. For this sample the table gives about 470,000 distinct CDR3 sequences, of which roughly 20% were detected only once. Approximately 13% of the sample is held by the ten biggest clonotypes.

Points on this clonotype: The antigen this receptor binds is unknown. Compared with germline, one end of the junction differs, possibly owing to a read error.

PBMCs were isolated by Ficoll-Paque density gradient centrifugation. As encoded in the germline V gene (reference sequence), CDR1 is MNHEY while CDR2 is SMNVEV. The CDR3 measures 15 amino acids from cysteine to phenylalanine. Only the CDR3 DNA is retained, 45 bases long and in frame from the first base. The chain joins TRBV27 to TRBJ2-7; the D segment is perhaps TRBD1 or TRBD2, each sharing 6 matched bases. The sample taken for sequencing was PBMCs or a T cell subset sorted from them (not recorded which). This receptor was identified in an adult woman who had mild COVID-19 (a few samples of this study predate the infection). The sample titles of this study are shuffled in the database, so cell type and time point are left out; the donor was told from shared clones. This receptor carries the CDR3 CASSSPYPGAGPVLF. The sequenced DNA: TGTGCCAGCAGTTCGCCCTATCCGGGGGCCGGACCTGTTCTGTTC.